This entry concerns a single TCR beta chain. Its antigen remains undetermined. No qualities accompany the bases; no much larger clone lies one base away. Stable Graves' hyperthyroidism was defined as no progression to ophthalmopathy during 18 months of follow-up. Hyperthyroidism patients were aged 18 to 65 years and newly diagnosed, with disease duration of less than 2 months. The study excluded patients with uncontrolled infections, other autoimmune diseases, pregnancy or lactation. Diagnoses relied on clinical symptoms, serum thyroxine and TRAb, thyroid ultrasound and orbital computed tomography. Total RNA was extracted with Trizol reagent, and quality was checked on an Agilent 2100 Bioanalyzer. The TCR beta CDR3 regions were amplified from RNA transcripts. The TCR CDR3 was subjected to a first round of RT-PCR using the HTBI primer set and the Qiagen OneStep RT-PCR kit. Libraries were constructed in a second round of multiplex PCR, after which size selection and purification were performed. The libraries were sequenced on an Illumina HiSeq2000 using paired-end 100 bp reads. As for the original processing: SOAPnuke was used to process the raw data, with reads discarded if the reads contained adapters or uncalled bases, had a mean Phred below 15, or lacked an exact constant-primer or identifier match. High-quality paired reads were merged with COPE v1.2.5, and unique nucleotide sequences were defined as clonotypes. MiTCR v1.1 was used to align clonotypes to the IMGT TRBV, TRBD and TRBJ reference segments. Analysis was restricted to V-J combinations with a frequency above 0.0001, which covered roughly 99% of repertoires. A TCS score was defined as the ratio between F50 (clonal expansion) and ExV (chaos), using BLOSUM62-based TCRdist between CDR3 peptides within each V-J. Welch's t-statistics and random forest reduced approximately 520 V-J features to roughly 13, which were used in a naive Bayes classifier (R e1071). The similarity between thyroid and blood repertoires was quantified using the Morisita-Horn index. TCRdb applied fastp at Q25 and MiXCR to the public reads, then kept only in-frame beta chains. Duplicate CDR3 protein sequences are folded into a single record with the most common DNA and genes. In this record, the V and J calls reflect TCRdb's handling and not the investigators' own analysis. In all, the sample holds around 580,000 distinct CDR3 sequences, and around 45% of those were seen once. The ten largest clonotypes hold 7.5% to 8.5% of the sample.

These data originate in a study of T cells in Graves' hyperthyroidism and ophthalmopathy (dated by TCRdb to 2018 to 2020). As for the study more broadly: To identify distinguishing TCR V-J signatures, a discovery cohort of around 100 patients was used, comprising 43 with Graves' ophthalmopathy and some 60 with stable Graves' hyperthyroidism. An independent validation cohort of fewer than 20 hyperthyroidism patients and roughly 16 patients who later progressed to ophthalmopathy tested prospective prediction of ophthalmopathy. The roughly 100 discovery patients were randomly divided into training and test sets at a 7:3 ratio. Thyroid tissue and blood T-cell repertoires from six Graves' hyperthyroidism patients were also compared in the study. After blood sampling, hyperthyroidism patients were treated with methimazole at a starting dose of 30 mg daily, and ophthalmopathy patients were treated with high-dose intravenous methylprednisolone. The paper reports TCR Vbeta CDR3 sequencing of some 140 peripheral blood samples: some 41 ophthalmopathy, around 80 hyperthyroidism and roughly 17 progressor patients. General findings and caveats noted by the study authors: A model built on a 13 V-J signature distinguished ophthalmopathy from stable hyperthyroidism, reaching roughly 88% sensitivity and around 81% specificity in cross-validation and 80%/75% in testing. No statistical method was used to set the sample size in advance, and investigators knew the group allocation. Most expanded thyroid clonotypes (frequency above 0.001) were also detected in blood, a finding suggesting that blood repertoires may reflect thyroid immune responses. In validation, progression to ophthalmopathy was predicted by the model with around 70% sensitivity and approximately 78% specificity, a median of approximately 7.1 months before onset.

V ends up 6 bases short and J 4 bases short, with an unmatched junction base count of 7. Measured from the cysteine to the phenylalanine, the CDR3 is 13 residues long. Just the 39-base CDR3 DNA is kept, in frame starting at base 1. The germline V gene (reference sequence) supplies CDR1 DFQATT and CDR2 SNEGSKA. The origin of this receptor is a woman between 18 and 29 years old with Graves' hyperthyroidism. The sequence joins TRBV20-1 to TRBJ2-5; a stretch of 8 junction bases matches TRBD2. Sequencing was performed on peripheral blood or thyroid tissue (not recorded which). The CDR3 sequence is CSAQGLGLETQYF. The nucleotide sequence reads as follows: TGCAGTGCACAGGGACTAGGTTTAGAGACCCAGTACTTC.